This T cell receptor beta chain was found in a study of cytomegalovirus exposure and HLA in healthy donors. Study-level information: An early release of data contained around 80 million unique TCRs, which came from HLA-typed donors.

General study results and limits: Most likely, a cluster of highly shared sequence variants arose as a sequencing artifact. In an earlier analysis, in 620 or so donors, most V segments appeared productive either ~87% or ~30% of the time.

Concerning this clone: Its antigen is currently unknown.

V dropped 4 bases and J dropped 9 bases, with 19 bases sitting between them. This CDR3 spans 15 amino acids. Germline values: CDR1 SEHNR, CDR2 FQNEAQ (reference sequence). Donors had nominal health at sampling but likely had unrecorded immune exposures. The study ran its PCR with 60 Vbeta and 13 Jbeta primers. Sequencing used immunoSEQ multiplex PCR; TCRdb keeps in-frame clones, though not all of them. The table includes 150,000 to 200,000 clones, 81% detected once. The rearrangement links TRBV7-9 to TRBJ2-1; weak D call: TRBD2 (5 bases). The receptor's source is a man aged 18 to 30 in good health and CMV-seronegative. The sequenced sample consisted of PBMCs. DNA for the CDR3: TGTGCCAGCAGCTCCAGGAGAGGGATAATTGGTGAGCAGTTCTTC. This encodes CASSSRRGIIGEQFF. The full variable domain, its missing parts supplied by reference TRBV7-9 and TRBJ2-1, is DTGVSQNPRHKITKRGQNVTFRCDPISEHNRLYWYRQTLGQGPEFLTYFQNEAQLEKSRLLSDRFSAERPKGSFSTLEIQRTEQGDSAMYLCASSSRRGIIGEQFFGPGTRLTVL.